This T cell receptor beta chain derives from a study of blood T cells in healthy people across ages. Trimming removed 7 bases from V and 4 bases from J, with 9 bases in between. The CDR3 length is 11 residues. Germline lookup yields CDR1 DFQATT and CDR2 SNEGSKA (reference sequence). The authors drew around 11 milliliters of peripheral blood from each donor. The authors ran a second PCR of about 6 to 11 cycles using a sample-barcoded 5' primer and a J-beta primer mix. A template-switch adaptor with 12 random nucleotides tagged each cDNA molecule. The yield of each sample was at least 2.5 million CDR3-containing paired-end reads. TCRdb redid the calling of the 5' RACE reads with MiXCR, one entry per CDR3 protein. The table records just over 800,000 distinct CDR3 sequences, 55% to 65% of them present only once.

Material: blood. V and J are TRBV20-1 and TRBJ2-3; no clear D gene. The sequence was collected from a man aged 30 to 45 in good health. For the CDR3, the DNA is TGCAGTGTCCCTGTCGCAGATACGCAGTATTTT. This translates into CSVPVADTQYF.